The present entry profiles one T cell receptor (beta chain) with its context. Its antigen is not yet known. The record has no base qualities; no much larger clone is one base away. TCR CDR3 regions were amplified from genomic DNA by multiplex PCR using the deep immunoSEQ assay. Genomic DNA extracted from each cell subset was distributed evenly over all wells of several immunoSEQ 96-well plates, and each plate served as one replicate. For sorted subsets, each replicate PCR was loaded with about 0.2 ug genomic DNA, equivalent to some 31,000 T cell genomes. Purified libraries were quantified with a Qubit 3.0 fluorometer, sized on a Bioanalyzer 2100, and re-quantified with the KAPA Library Quantification kit. Every immunoSEQ 96-well plate was sequenced on a dedicated single-read 150-cycle Illumina NextSeq 550 flow cell. Per the authors' processing: Because only junctional sequences without quality scores were contained in the immunoSEQ output, filtering matching that applied to full-length reads could not be performed. Sequences were annotated with PyIR, a Python wrapper for IgBLAST v1.9, and V/J genes and CDR3 were assigned using IMGT germline references. Reads were filtered out if the reads had weak V/J assignments (E-value above 1e-6), no CDR3, stop codons, out-of-frame junctions, or ambiguous translated residues. V3J clonotypes were defined as sequences sharing the same inferred V gene, J gene, and CDR3 amino acid sequence. Percentage overlap between repertoires was calculated by dividing the number of shared unique clonotypes by the size of the smaller repertoire. RTK rarefaction, the Chao1 estimator, and Recon v2.1 estimates of unobserved clonotypes were used to assess repertoire richness. OLGA was used to compute generation probabilities for all TCRbeta clonotypes that the gDNA method yielded from a handful of donors. This immuneACCESS table, as held by TCRdb, lists in-frame sequences with V and J called but not all clones. Of the missing ones, under half trace to an unresolved V gene in checked studies; the others have no known cause. V and J calls plus clone size are reproduced from that table; the DNA served to infer D and trimming. The sample table contains approximately 1.5 million clones; only one count was recorded for 95% to 99% of them. The top ten constitute roughly 0.45% of the sample.

The donors were healthy, HIV-negative adults with no recently reported acute infections or vaccinations. Every donor was a Caucasian adult residing in Nashville, Tennessee, USA. CD4+ T cells were enriched through magnetic negative selection, after which naive cells were positively selected on CD45RA and the remaining negative fraction served as the memory subset. Blood was collected by leukapheresis, and PBMCs were isolated by Ficoll-Histopaque density gradient centrifugation and then cryopreserved in liquid nitrogen vapor phase. Analytical flow cytometry was used to check the purity and quantity of each magnetically sorted T cell population. Each sorted fraction had its genomic DNA isolated and then quantified by UV absorbance on a Nanodrop 2000c. The entry originates in a study of shared clonotypes between healthy human individuals (dated by TCRdb to the early 2020s). About the study as a whole: Three men and two women, aged 18 to 49 years, made up the cohort. For each donor, three plates each were used for CD4 naive and CD4 memory, two plates were used for CD8 naive, and one plate was used for CD8 memory. Blood TCR repertoires of about 5 healthy adults were deeply sequenced to estimate repertoire size and the extent of clonotype sharing between individuals. Libraries were prepared and TCR repertoires were sequenced by different laboratories using diverse techniques, in order to increase sequencing depth and limit assay-specific biases. Between about 0.8 and 9.5 billion PBMCs per donor were obtained by leukapheresis.

What the authors observed across the whole study: Sampling was limited to blood, and TCR repertoires in tissue likely differ from TCR repertoires in blood. Sharing across several donors was observed for approximately 4.6% of naive CD4, over 3% of naive CD8, 2.3% of memory CD4, and less than 0.45% of memory CD8 clonotypes. Incomplete sequencing was indicated by rarefaction of sorted-subset datasets, despite the large sequencing depth. Compared with non-shared clonotypes, the clonotypes found in all four sorted-subset donors had higher generation probabilities. Naive subsets generally had larger estimated clonotype richness than memory subsets. The small number of donors limited the genetic and exposure-history diversity represented. Based on pairwise subsampling, the degree of clonotype sharing among donors was expected to be affected by sequencing depth.

The germline V and J ends show losses of 4 bases and 5 bases respectively, and no gene match explains 11 bases of the junction. There are 16 amino acids in the CDR3, from cysteine to phenylalanine inclusive. Only CDR3 DNA is held: 48 bases, read in frame from base 1. CDR1 SEHNR and CDR2 FQNEAQ were looked up in the germline V gene (reference sequence). Sequenced input: naive CD4+ T cells sorted from blood. Per the publication, the cell subset or site label means: CD45RA+ positively selected. Rearrangement joined TRBV7-9 to TRBJ1-2, with TRBD1 matching 9 junction bases. This receptor was taken from a man aged 30 to 45 in good health. The sequence in DNA is TGTGCCAGCAGCTCACGCAGACGGACAGGGGAGTATGGCTACACCTTC. This encodes CASSSRRRTGEYGYTF.